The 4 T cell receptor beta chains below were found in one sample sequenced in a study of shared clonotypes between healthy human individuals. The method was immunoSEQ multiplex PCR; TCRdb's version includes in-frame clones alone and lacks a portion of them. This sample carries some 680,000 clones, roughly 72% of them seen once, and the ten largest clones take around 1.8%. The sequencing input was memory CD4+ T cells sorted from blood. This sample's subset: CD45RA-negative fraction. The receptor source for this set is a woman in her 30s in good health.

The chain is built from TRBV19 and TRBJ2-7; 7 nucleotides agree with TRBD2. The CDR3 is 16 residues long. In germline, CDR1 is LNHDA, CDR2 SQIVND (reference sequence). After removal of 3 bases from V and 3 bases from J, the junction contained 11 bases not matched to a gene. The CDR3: CASSIVWLAESYEQYF. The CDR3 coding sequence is TGTGCCAGTAGTATTGTTTGGCTAGCGGAAAGCTACGAGCAGTACTTC. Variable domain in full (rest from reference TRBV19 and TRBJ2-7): DGGITQSPKYLFRKEGQNVTLSCEQNLNHDAMYWYRQDPGQGLRLIYYSQIVNDFQKGDIAEGYSVSREKKESFPLTVTSAQKNPTAFYLCASSIVWLAESYEQYFGPGTRLTVT.

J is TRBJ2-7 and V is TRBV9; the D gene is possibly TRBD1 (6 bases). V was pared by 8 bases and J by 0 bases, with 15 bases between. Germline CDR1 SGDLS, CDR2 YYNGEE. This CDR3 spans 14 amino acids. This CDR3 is CASTQGTFSYEQYF. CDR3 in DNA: TGTGCCAGTACACAGGGAACATTCTCCTACGAGCAGTACTTC. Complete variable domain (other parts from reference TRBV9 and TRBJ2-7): DSGVTQTPKHLITATGQRVTLRCSPRSGDLSVYWYQQSLDQGLQFLIQYYNGEERAKGNILERFSAQQFPDLHSELNLSSLELGDSALYFCASTQGTFSYEQYFGPGTRLTVT.

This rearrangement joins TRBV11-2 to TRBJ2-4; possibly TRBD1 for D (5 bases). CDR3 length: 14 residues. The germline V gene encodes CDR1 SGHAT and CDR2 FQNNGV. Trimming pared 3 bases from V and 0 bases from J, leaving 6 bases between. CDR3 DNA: TGTGCCAGCAGCTTTAGGGGAGCCAAAAACATTCAGTACTTC. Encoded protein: CASSFRGAKNIQYF.

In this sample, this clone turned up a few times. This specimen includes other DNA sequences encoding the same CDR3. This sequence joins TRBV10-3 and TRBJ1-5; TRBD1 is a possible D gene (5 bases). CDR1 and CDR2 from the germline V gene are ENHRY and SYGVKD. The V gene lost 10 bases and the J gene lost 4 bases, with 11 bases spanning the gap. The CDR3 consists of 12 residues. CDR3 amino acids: CATQGGNQPQHF. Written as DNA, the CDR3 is TGTGCCACCCAGGGCGGTAATCAGCCCCAGCATTTT.